These 19 T cell receptor beta chains were all obtained from the same sample, sequenced in a study of tumor-infiltrating lymphocytes in oesophageal squamous cell carcinoma. TCRdb re-called the PCR reads with MiXCR, one entry per CDR3 protein. The sample has approximately 9,500 distinct CDR3 sequences, 58% seen once. The sequenced sample consisted of esophageal tumor tissue. The receptors shown here come from a female donor with esophageal squamous cell carcinoma.

The V and J genes are TRBV6-1 and TRBJ2-1; D gene uncertain. TRBJ2-7 matches the DNA end more closely, so the J call is doubtful. Germline CDR1 MNHNS, CDR2 SASEGT. CDR3 length equals 12 residues. CDR3 region: CASRPDSYEQYF. CDR3 DNA: TGTGCCAGCAGGCCGGACTCCTACGAGCAGTACTTC.

The table lists this clonotype with a few counts. The chain combines TRBV12-3 or TRBV12-4 with TRBJ2-3; D may match TRBD1 or TRBD2 (5 bases each). Trimming stripped 5 bases from V and 2 bases from J, with 20 bases between. CDR3 length: 17 residues. CDR3 sequence (DNA): TGTGCCAGCAGTCCTAGGGACGTTAGCTCTTCCACAGATACGCAGTATTTT. This encodes CASSPRDVSSSTDTQYF.

In its sample, this clonotype was seen a few times. The chain carries TRBV7-6 and TRBJ1-2; 7 nucleotides align to TRBD1. The CDR3 runs 13 residues. Germline CDR1 SGHVS, CDR2 FNYEAQ. V lost 4 bases, J lost 8 bases, and 7 bases stayed unmatched. The CDR3 sequence: CASSWDQGGGYTF. The CDR3 nucleotides read TGTGCCAGCAGCTGGGACCAGGGGGGAGGCTACACCTTC.

With regard to this clonotype: The CDR3 ends on some other residue instead of the conserved phenylalanine or tryptophan, so this is likely a read error. The limits of the CDR3 on the DNA are not certain, so only TCRdb's listed CDR3 is given. The rearrangement links TRBV7-8 to TRBJ2-6. Per the germline V gene, CDR1 is SGHVS and CDR2 is FQNEAQ. The CDR3 adds up to 8 amino acids, both ends counted. CDR3 loop: CASSLAWD.

The genes are TRBV6-6 and TRBJ1-1; D call uncertain. The CDR3 spans 14 residues. V lost 6 bases and J 6 bases, leaving 17 bases between the germline ends. Looked up from germline, CDR1 is MNHNY and CDR2 is SVGAGI (reference sequence). This CDR3 is CASSERRYNAEAFF. CDR3 DNA: TGTGCCAGCAGCGAACGGCGTTATAACGCTGAAGCTTTCTTT.

This clonotype has just a few counts. CDR3 nucleotide sequence: TGTGCCAGCAGCTTACCCGAGACCGGGACAGAATACACAGATACGCAGTATTTT. Its translation is CASSLPETGTEYTDTQYF. The chain joins TRBV7-8 to TRBJ2-3; 7 nucleotides match TRBD1. The CDR3 length is 18 residues. Looked up from germline, CDR1 is SGHVS and CDR2 is FQNEAQ. J gave up 2 bases and V 2 bases, and 13 bases lay outside the gene matches.

The chain combines TRBV12-3 or TRBV12-4 with TRBJ2-5, with 7 bases lining up with TRBD2. The J call is in doubt because the DNA end fits TRBJ2-7 better. This CDR3 is 12 amino acids long. CDR3 region: CASGGGTYEQYF. The CDR3, as DNA: TGTGCCAGCGGGGGGGGGACCTACGAGCAGTACTTC.

This clonotype was detected many times. This rearrangement joins TRBV28 to TRBJ1-1; 8 bases agree with TRBD1. The CDR3 runs to 13 residues. Unmatched junction bases numbered 1, after V lost 3 bases and J lost 4 bases. Germline assignment: CDR1 MDHEN and CDR2 SYDVKM. CDR3 sequence (DNA): TGTGCCAGCAGTTTCGACAGGGGCACTGAAGCTTTCTTT. Amino acids: CASSFDRGTEAFF.

A remark on this clonotype: This may be a read error: a much more frequent sequence differs by one nucleotide. V usage is TRBV4-1 and J usage is TRBJ1-2, with D possibly matching TRBD1 (6 bases). The last part of the DNA fits TRBJ2-1 better; the J call may be wrong. The CDR3 totals 17 residues. The germline gives CDR1 MGHRA, CDR2 YSYEKL. This CDR3 reads CASSQRLTLGHTYEQFF. The CDR3 coding sequence is TGCGCCAGCAGCCAACGACTGACGCTGGGACACACTTACGAGCAGTTCTTC.

This chain uses TRBV24-1 with TRBJ2-2; a possible D gene is TRBD1 (5 bases). The CDR3 contains 16 residues. V was pared by 0 bases and J by 6 bases, with 13 bases between. Germline lookup yields CDR1 KGHDR and CDR2 SFDVKD. This CDR3 is CATSDLSGFYPGELFF. The CDR3, as DNA: TGTGCCACCAGTGATTTGTCAGGGTTTTATCCCGGGGAGCTGTTTTTT.

This clonotype was seen at least ten times. V and J are TRBV6-1 and TRBJ2-1; 11 nucleotides line up with TRBD2. The J call may be wrong; the DNA end is better matched by TRBJ2-7. This CDR3 comprises 15 residues. CDR1 is MNHNS and CDR2 is SASEGT in the germline V gene. The CDR3 region is CASSFSGRANNEQYF. The CDR3 bases are TGTGCCAGCAGTTTTAGCGGGAGGGCTAACAATGAGCAGTACTTC.

This rearrangement joins TRBV7-6 to TRBJ2-5; a weak D match, TRBD2 (5 bases). Germline CDR1 is SGHVS and CDR2 is FNYEAQ. This CDR3 is built from 15 residues. V dropped 5 bases and J dropped 2 bases, with 15 bases sitting between them. CDR3 sequence reads: CASSPQAGGQETQYF. The CDR3 region has the DNA TGTGCCAGCAGCCCCCAGGCAGGAGGTCAAGAGACCCAGTACTTC.

This chain links TRBV11-3 with TRBJ2-3; 13 nucleotides align to TRBD2. V gave up 9 bases and J gave up 6 bases; unmatched junction bases: 9. Germline-derived CDR1 and CDR2 are SGHNT and YENEEA. There are 15 residues in the CDR3. CDR3 residues: CASTRLAGGGDTQYF. The CDR3 region has the DNA TGTGCCAGTACTCGACTAGCGGGAGGAGGTGATACGCAGTATTTT.

This clonotype is termed large (0.1 to 1%). The rearrangement links TRBV6-1 to TRBJ1-5; D is uncertain. Trimming cost V 5 bases and J 6 bases, with 23 bases left between them. The CDR3 totals 17 residues. CDR1 MNHNS and CDR2 SASEGT come from the germline V gene. CDR3 nucleotides: TGTGCCAGCAGTCCCCGCGCCGGACTCCTCCAAAGTCAGCCCCAGCATTTT. Residues: CASSPRAGLLQSQPQHF.

The genes are TRBV7-8 and TRBJ2-5; D is unresolved. This CDR3 spans 13 amino acids. CDR1 is SGHVS, CDR2 FQNEAQ, per germline. The V and J ends lost 2 bases and 11 bases respectively, with 15 bases between them. CDR3 sequence reads: CASSLSHYNEQYF. CDR3 DNA: TGTGCCAGCAGCTTAAGTCACTACAATGAGCAGTACTTC.

As for this clonotype: Its ends do not fully match the called genes, so a read error is possible. The V and J genes are TRBV12-3 or TRBV12-4 and TRBJ1-1, with 7 positions matching TRBD1. This CDR3 region has 13 residues. CDR3 nucleotide sequence: TGTGCCAGCAGAACCAGGGGGAAGACTGAAGCTTTCTTC. Protein: CASRTRGKTEAFF.

The chain combines TRBV7-4 with TRBJ1-1; unclear D gene. This CDR3 comprises 12 residues. Germline V gene data show CDR1 as SGHVT and CDR2 as SQSDAQ. Trimming stripped 6 bases from V and 7 bases from J, with 12 bases between. The CDR3 nucleotides read TGTGCCAGCAGTCAGGACGGTTATGAAGCTTTCTTT. Translation gives CASSQDGYEAFF.

This chain joins TRBV7-9 and TRBJ2-5; no clear D. CDR1 is SEHNR, CDR2 FQNEAQ, per germline (reference sequence). This CDR3 is 14 amino acids long. V dropped 1 base and J dropped 6 bases, with 12 bases sitting between them. This CDR3 reads CASSLVRNTKTQYF. The CDR3 bases are TGTGCCAGCAGCTTAGTCCGTAATACGAAGACCCAGTACTTC.

V is TRBV7-2 and J is TRBJ2-6; D is possibly TRBD1 (5 bases). The end of the DNA is better explained by TRBJ2-5, so the J call may be wrong. The CDR3 runs 14 residues. Per the germline V gene, CDR1 is SGHTA and CDR2 is FQGNSA. CDR3 DNA sequence: TGTGCCAGCAGCTTAGGACAGAGACAAGAGACCCAGTACTTC. It translates to CASSLGQRQETQYF.